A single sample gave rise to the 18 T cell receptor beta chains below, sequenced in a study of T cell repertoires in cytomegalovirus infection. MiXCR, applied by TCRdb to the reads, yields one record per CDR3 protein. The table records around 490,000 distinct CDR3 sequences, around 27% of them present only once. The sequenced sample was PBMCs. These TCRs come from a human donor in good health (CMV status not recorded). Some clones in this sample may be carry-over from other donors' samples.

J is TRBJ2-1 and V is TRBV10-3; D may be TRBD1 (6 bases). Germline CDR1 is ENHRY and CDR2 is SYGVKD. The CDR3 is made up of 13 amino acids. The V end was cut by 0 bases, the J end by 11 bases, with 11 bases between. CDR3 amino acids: CAISESGGTKQFF. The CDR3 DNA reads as TGTGCCATCAGTGAGTCAGGGGGAACCAAGCAGTTCTTC.

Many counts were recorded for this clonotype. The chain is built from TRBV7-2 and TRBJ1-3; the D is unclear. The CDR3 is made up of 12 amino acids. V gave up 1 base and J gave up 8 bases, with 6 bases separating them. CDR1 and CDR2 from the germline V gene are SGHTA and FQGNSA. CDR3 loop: CASSLGGYTIYF. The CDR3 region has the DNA TGTGCCAGCAGCTTAGGAGGATACACCATATATTTT.

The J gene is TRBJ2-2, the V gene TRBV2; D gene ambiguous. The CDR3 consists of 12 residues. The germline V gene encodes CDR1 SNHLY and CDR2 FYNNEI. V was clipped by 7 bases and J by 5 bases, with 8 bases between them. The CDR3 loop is CASKASTGELFF. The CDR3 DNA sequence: TGTGCCAGCAAGGCTTCGACCGGGGAGCTGTTTTTT.

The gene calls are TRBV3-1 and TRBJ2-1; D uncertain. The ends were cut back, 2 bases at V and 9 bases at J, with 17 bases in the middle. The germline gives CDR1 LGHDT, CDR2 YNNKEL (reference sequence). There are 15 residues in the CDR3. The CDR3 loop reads CASSQIQFGRTEQFF. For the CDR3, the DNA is TGTGCCAGCAGCCAAATCCAATTTGGAAGGACTGAGCAGTTCTTC.

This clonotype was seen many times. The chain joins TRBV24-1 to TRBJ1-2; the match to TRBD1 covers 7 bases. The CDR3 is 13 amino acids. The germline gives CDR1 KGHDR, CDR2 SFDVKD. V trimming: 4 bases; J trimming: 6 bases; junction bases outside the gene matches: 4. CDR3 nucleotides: TGTGCCACCAGTGAACATACAGGGGATGGCTACACCTTC. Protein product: CATSEHTGDGYTF.

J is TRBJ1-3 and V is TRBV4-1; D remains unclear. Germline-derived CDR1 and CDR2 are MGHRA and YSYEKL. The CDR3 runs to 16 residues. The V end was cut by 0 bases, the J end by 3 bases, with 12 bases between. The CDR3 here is CASSQDMVGGGNTIYF. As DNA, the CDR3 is TGCGCCAGCAGCCAAGATATGGTGGGTGGTGGAAACACCATATATTTT.

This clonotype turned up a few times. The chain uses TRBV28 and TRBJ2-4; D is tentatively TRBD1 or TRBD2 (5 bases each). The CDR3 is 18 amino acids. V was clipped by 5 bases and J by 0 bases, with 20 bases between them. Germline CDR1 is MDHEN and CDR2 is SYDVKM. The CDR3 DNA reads TGTGCCAGCAGTGGGGGAGCGGCGCTCGAAATAGCCAAAAACATTCAGTACTTC. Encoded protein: CASSGGAALEIAKNIQYF.

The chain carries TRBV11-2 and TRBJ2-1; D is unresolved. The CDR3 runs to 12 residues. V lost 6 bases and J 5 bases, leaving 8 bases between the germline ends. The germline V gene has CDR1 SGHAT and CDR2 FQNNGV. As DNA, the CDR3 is TGTGCCAGCAGTTTTATTAACAATGAGCAGTTCTTC. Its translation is CASSFINNEQFF.

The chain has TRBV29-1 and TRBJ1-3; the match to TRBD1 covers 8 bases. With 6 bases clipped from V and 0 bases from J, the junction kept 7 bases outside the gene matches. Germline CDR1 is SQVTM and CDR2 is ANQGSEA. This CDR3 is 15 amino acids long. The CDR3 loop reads CSVEDREDSGNTIYF. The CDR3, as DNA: TGCAGCGTCGAGGACAGGGAGGACTCTGGAAACACCATATATTTT.

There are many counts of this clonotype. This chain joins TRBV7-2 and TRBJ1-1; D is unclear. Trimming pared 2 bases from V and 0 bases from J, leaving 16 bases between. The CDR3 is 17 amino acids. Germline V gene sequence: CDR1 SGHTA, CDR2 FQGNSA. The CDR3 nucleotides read TGTGCCAGCAGCTTAATTTTGGCAAATAAAATGAACACTGAAGCTTTCTTT. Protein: CASSLILANKMNTEAFF.

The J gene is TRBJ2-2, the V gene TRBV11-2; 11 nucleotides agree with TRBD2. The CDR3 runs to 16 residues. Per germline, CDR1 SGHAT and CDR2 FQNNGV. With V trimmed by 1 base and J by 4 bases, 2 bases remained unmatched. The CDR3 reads CASSLGLAGFTGELFF. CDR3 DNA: TGTGCCAGCAGCTTAGGACTAGCGGGATTCACCGGGGAGCTGTTTTTT.

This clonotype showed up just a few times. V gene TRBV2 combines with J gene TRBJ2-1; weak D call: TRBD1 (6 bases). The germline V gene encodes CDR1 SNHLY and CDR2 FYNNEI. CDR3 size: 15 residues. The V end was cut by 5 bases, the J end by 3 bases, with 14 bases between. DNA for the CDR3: TGTGCCAGCAGTTCCTCTGGACAGAGCTACAATGAGCAGTTCTTC. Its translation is CASSSSGQSYNEQFF.

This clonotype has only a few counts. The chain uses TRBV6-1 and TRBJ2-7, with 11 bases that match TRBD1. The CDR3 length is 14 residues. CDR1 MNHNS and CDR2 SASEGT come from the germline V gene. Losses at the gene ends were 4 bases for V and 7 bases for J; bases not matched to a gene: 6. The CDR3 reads CASSGDRGTGEQYV. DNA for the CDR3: TGTGCCAGCAGTGGGGACAGGGGGACGGGTGAGCAGTACGTC.

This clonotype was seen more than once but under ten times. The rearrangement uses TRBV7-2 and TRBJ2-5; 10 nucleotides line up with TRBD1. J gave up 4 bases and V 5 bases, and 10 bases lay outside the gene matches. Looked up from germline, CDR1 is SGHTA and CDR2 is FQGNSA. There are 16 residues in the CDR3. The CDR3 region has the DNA TGTGCCAGCAGCAACCCCCGCTGGACAGGGGGAGAGACCCAGTACTTC. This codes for CASSNPRWTGGETQYF.

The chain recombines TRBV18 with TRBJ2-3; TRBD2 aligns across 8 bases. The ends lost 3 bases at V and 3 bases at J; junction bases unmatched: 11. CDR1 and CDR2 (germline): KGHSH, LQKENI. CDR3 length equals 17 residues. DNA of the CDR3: TGTGCCAGCTCACCCATGAGCGCGGGAGGTCAGACAGATACGCAGTATTTT. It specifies CASSPMSAGGQTDTQYF. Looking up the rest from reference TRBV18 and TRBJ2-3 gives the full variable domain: NAGVMQNPRHLVRRRGQEARLRCSPMKGHSHVYWYRQLPEEGLKFMVYLQKENIIDESGMPKERFSAEFPKEGPSILRIQQVVRGDSAAYFCASSPMSAGGQTDTQYFGPGTRLTVL.

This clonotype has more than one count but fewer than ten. CDR3 residues: CASPSYRAQDEAFF. CDR3 nucleotide sequence: TGTGCCAGCCCCTCCTACAGAGCCCAAGATGAAGCTTTCTTT. The chain couples TRBV2 to TRBJ1-1; D is unclear. The CDR3 has 14 amino acids. Trimming cost V 8 bases and J 7 bases, with 20 bases left between them. CDR1 SNHLY and CDR2 FYNNEI come from the germline V gene.

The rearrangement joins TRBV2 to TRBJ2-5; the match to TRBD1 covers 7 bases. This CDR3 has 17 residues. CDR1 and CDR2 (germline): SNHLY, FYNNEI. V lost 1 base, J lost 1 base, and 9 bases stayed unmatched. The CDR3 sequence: CASSEEAAGGSQETQYF. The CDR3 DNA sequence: TGTGCCAGCAGTGAAGAGGCGGCAGGGGGTAGCCAAGAGACCCAGTACTTC. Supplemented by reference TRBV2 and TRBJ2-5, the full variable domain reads EPEVTQTPSHQVTQMGQEVILRCVPISNHLYFYWYRQILGQKVEFLVSFYNNEISEKSEIFDDQFSVERPDGSNFTLKIRSTKLEDSAMYFCASSEEAAGGSQETQYFGPGTRLLVL.

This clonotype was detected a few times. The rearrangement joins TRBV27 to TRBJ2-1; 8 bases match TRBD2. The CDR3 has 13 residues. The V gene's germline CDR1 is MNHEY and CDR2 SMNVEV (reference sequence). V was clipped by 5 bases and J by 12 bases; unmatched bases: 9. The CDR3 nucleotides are TGTGCCAGCAGTCTGCCGGGGGGGGGTGGGCAGTTCTTC. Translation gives CASSLPGGGGQFF.